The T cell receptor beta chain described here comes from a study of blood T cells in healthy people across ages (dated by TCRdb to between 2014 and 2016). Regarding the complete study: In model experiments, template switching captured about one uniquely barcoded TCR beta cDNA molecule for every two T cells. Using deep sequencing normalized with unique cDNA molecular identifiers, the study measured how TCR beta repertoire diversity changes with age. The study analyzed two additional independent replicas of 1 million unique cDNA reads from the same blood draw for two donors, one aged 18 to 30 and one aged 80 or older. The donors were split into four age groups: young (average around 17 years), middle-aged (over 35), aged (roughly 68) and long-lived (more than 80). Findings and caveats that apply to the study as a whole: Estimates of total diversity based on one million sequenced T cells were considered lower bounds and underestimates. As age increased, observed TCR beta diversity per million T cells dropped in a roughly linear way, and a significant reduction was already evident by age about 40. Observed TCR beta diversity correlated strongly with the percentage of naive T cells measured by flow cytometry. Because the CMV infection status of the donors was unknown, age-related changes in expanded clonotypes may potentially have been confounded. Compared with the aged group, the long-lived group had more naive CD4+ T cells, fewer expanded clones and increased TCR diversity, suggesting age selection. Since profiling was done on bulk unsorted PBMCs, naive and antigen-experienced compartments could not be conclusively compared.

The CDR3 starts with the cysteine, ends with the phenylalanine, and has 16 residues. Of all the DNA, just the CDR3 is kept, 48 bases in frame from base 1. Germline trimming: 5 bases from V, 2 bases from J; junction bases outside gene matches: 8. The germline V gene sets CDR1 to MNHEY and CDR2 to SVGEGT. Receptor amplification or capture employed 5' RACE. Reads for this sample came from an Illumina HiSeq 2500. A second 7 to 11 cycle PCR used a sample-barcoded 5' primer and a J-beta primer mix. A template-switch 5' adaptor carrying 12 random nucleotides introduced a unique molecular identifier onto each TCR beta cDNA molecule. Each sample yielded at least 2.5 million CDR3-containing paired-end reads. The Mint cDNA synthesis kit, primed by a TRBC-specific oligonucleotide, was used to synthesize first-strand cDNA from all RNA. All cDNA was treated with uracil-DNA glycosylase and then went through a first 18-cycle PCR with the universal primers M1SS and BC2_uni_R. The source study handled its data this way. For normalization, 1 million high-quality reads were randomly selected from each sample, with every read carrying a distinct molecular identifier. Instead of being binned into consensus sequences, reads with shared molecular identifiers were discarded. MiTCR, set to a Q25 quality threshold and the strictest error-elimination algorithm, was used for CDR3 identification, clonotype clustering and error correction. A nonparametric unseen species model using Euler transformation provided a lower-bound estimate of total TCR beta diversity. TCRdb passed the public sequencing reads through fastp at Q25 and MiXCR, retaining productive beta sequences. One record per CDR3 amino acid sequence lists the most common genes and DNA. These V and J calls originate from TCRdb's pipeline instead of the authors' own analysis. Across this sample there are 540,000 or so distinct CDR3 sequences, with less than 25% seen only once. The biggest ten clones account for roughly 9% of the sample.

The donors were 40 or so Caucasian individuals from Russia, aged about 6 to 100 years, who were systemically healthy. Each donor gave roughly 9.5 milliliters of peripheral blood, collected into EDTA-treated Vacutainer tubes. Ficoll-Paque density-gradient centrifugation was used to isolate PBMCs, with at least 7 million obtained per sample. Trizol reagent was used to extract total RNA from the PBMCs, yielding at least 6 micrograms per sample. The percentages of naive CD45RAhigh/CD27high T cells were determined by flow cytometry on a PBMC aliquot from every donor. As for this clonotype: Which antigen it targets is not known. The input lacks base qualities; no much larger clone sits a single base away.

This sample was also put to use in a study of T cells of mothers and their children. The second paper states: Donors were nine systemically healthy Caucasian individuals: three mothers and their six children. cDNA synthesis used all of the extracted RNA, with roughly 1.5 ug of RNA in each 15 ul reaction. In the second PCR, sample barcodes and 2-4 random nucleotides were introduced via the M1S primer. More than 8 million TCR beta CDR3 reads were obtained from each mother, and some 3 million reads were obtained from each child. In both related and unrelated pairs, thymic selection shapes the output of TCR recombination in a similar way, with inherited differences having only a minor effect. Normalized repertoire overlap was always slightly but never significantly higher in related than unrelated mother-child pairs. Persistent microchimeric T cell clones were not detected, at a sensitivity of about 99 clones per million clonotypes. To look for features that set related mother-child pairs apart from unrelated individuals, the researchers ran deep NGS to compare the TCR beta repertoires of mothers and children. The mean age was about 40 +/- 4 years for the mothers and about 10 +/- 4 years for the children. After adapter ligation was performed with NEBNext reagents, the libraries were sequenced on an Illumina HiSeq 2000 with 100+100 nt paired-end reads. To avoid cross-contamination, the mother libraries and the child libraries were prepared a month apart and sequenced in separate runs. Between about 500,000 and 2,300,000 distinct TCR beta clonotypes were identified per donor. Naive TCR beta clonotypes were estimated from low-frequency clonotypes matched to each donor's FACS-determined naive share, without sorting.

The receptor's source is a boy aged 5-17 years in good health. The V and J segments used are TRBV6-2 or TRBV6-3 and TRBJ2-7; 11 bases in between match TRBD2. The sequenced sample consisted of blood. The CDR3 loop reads CASSTPTSGITYEQYF. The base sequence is TGTGCCAGCAGTACCCCGACTAGCGGGATTACCTACGAGCAGTACTTC.